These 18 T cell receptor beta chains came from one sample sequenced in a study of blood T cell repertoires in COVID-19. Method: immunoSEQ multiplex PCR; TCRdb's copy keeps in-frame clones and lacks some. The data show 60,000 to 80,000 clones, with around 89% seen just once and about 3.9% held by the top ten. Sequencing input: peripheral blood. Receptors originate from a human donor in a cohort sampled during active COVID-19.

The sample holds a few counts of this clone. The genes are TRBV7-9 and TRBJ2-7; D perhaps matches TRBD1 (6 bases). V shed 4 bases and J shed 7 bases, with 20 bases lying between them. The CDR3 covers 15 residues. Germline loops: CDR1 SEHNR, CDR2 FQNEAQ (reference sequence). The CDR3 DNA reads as TGTGCCAGCAGCTCCCCACAGGGCCCGGGCGGGGAGCAGTACTTC. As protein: CASSSPQGPGGEQYF.

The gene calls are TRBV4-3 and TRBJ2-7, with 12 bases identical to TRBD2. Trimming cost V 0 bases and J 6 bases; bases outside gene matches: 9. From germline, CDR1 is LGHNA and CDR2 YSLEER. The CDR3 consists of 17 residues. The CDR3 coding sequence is TGCGCCAGCAGCCAAGATTGGGAGACTAGCGGGGGAAGCGAGCAGTACTTC. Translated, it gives CASSQDWETSGGSEQYF.

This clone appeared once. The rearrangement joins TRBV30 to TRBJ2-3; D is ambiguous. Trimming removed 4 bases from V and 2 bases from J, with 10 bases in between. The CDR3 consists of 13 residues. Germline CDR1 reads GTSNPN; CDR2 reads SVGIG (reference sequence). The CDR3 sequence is CAWKAFYTDTQYF. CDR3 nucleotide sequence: TGTGCCTGGAAAGCTTTCTACACAGATACGCAGTATTTT. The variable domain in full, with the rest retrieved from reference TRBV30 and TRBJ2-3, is SQTIHQWPATLVQPVGSPLSLECTVEGTSNPNLYWYRQAAGRGLQLLFYSVGIGQISSEVPQNLSASRPQDRQFILSSKKLLLSDSGFYLCAWKAFYTDTQYFGPGTRLTVL.

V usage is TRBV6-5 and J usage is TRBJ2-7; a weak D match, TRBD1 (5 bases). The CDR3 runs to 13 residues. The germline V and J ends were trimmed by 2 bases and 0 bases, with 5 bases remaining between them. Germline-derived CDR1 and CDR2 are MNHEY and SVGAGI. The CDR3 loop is CASSYQGSYEQYF. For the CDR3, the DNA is TGTGCCAGCAGTTACCAGGGCTCCTACGAGCAGTACTTC.

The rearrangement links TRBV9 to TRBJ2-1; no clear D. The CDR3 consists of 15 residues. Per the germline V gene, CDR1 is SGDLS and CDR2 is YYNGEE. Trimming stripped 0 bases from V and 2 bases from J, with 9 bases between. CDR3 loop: CASSVERSTYNEQFF. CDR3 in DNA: TGTGCCAGCAGCGTAGAGAGGTCAACCTACAATGAGCAGTTCTTC.

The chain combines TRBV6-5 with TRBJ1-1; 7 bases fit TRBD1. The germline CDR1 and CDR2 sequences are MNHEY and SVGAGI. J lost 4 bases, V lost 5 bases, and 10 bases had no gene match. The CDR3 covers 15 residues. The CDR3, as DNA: TGTGCCAGCAGTCAGCAGGGCAGGGGGAGCACTGAAGCTTTCTTT. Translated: CASSQQGRGSTEAFF.

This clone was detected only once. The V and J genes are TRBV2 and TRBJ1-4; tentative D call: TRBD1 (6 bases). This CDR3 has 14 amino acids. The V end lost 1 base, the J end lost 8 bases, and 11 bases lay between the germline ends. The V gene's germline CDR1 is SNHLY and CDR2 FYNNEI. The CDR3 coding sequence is TGTGCCAGCAGTGAAGGCAGGGGAGGGGAAAAACTGTTTTTT. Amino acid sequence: CASSEGRGGEKLFF.

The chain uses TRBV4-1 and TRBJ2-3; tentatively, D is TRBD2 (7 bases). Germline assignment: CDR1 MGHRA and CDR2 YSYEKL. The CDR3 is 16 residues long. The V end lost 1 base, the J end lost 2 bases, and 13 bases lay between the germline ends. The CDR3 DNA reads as TGCGCCAGCAGCCAAGTCTCGGCGGGGGCCACAGATACGCAGTATTTT. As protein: CASSQVSAGATDTQYF.

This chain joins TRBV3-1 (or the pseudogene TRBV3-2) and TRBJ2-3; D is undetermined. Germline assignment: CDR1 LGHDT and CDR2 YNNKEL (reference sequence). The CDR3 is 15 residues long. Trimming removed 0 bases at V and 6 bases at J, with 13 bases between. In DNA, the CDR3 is TGTGCCAGCAGCCAAGAGACCGGCCGCAGGGATACGCAGTATTTT. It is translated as CASSQETGRRDTQYF.

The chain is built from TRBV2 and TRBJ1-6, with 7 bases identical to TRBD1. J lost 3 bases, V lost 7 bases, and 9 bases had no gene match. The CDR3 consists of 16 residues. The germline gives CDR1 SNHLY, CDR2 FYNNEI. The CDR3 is CASKVESGGYNSPLHF. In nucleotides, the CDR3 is TGTGCCAGCAAGGTCGAATCAGGGGGCTATAATTCACCCCTCCACTTT.

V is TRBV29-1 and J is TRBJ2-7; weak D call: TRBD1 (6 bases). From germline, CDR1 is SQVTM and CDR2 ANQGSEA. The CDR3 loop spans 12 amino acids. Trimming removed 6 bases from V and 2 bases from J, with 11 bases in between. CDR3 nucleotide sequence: TGCAGCGTCTTACAGGGACCCTACGAGCAGTACTTC. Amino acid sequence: CSVLQGPYEQYF.

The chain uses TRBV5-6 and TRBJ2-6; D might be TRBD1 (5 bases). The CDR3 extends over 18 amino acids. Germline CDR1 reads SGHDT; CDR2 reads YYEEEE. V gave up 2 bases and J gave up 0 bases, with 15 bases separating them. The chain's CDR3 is CASSFDSMFISGANVLTF. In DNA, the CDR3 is TGTGCCAGCAGCTTTGACAGTATGTTCATCTCTGGGGCCAACGTCCTGACTTTC.

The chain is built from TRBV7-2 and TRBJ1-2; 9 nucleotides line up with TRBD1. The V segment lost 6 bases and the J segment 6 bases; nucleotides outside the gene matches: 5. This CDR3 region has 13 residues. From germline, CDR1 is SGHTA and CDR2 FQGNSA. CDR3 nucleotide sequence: TGTGCCAGCAGTGACAGGGGGGCGCATGGCTACACCTTC. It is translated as CASSDRGAHGYTF.

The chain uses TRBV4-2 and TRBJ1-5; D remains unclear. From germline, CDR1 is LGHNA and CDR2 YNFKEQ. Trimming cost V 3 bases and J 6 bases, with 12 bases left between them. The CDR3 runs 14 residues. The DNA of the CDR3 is TGTGCCAGCAGCCAGGACGGACTGGGTCAGCCCCAGCATTTT. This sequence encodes CASSQDGLGQPQHF.

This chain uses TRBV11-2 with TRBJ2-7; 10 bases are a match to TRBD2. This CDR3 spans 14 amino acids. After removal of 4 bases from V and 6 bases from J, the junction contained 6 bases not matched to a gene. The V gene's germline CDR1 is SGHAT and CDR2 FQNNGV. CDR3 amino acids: CASSSGTSAGEQYF. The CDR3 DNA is TGTGCCAGCAGCTCCGGGACTAGCGCAGGCGAGCAGTACTTC. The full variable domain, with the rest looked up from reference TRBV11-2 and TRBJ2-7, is EAGVAQSPRYKIIEKRQSVAFWCNPISGHATLYWYQQILGQGPKLLIQFQNNGVVDDSQLPKDRFSAERLKGVDSTLKIQPAKLEDSAVYLCASSSGTSAGEQYFGPGTRLTVT.

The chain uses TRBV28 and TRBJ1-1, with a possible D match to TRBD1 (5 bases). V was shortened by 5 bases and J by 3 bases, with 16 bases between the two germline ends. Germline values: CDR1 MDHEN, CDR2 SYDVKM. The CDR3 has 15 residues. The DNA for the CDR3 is TGTGCCAGCAGTGCCCCCAGGGAAAAGGACACTGAAGCTTTCTTT. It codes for CASSAPREKDTEAFF.

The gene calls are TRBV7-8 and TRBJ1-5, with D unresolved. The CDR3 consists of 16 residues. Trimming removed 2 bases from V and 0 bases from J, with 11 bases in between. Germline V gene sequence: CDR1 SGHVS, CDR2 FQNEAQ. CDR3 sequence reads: CASSLSSDYSNQPQHF. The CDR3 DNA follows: TGTGCCAGCAGCTTATCATCAGATTATAGCAATCAGCCCCAGCATTTT. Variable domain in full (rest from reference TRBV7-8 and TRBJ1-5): GAGVSQSPRYKVAKRGQDVALRCDPISGHVSLFWYQQALGQGPEFLTYFQNEAQLDKSGLPSDRFFAERPEGSVSTLKIQRTQQEDSAVYLCASSLSSDYSNQPQHFGDGTRLSIL.

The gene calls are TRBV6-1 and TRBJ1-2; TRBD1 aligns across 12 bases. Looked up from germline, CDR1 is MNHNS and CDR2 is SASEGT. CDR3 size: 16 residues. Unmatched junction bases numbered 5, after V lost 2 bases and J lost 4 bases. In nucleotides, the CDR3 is TGTGCCAGCAGTGAAACCGGGACAGGGGGCTTCTATGGCTACACCTTC. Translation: CASSETGTGGFYGYTF.